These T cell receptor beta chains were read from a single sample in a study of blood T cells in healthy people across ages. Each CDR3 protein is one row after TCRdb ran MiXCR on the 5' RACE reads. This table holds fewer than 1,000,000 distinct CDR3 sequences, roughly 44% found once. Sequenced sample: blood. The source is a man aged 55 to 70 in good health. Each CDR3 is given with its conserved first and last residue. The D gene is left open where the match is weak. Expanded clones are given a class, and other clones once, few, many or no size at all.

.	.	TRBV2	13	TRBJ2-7	TGTGCCAGCACCAGGGACGGAAACGACGAGCAGTACTTC	CASTRDGNDEQYF
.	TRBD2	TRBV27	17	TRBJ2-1	TGTGCCAGCAACCCCCGGCCACTAGCGGGGGGGCAGAATGAGCAGTTCTTC	CASNPRPLAGGQNEQFF
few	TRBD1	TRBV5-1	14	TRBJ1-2	TGCGCCAGCAGCTGGGGGACAGCTAACTATGGCTACACCTTC	CASSWGTANYGYTF
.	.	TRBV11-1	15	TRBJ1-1	TGTGCCAGCAGCTTTGGCCGAACCTTGAACACTGAAGCTTTCTTT	CASSFGRTLNTEAFF
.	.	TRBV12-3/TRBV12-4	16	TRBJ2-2	TGTGCCAGCAGCCACCGCGGGACAGAGAACACCGGGGAGCTGTTTTTT	CASSHRGTENTGELFF
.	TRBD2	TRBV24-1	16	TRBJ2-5	TGTGCCACCAGTGACGCTGGGACTAGCGGAGAGGAGACCCAGTACTTC	CATSDAGTSGEETQYF
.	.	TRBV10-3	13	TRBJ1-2	TGTGCCATCAGTATAGGGGAGGACTATGGCTACACCTTC	CAISIGEDYGYTF
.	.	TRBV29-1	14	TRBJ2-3	TGCAGCGTGGCGCCTCAGGAGACTAACCCTTCGGAGTATTTT	CSVAPQETNPSEYF
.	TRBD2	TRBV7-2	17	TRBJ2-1	TGTGCCAGCAGCTTAGCTTCCAGCGGGGGGGCACGAAATGAGCAGTTCTTC	CASSLASSGGARNEQFF
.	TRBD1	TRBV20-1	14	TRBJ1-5	TGCAGTGCCAAACAGGGGGCTACGGATCAGCCCCAGCATTTT	CSAKQGATDQPQHF
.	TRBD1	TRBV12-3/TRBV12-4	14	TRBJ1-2	TGTGCCAGCAGTACGGTGGGACAGAACTATGGCTACACCTTC	CASSTVGQNYGYTF
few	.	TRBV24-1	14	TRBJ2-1	TGTGCCACGAAGGACACAAGGTACAACAATGAGCAGTTCTTC	CATKDTRYNNEQFF
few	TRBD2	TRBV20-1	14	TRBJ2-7	TGCAGTGCTGTACTAGCGGGGGGATCCTACGAGCAGTACTTC	CSAVLAGGSYEQYF
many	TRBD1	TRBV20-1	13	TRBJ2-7	TGCAGTGCTAGGTTTTCAGGGGGTTACGAGCAGTACTTC	CSARFSGGYEQYF
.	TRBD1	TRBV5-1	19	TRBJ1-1	TGCGCCAGCAGCCCCAAGGTACCGGGACAGGCTACCGGGAACACTGAAGCTTTCTTT	CASSPKVPGQATGNTEAFF
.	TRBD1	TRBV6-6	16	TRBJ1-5	TGTGCCAGCGGTCCGAAGGGACAGGTCCGATATCAGCCCCAGCATTTT	CASGPKGQVRYQPQHF
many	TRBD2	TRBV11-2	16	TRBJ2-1	TGTGCCAGCAGCTCTTGGCAGGCTAGCGGGGGAGGTGAGCAGTTCTTC	CASSSWQASGGGEQFF